Shown below are 29 T cell receptor beta chains from a single sample sequenced in a study of blood T cell repertoires in COVID-19. Produced via immunoSEQ multiplex PCR; TCRdb's table is partial and in-frame only. The repertoire holds over 95,000 clones, about 85% seen once, with 10% to 15% in the top ten. What was sequenced was peripheral blood. Receptor source: a human donor in a cohort sampled during active COVID-19.

The V gene is TRBV28, the J gene TRBJ2-6; 9 bases agree with TRBD1. The CDR3 covers 17 residues. Germline V gives CDR1 MDHEN, CDR2 SYDVKM. The V and J ends lost 4 bases and 0 bases, in that order; junction bases with no gene match: 4. The chain's CDR3 is CASSSGTGISGANVLTF. Here the CDR3 DNA reads TGTGCCAGCAGTTCCGGGACAGGGATCTCTGGGGCCAACGTCCTGACTTTC.

This chain joins TRBV10-1 and TRBJ2-1; 10 nucleotides align to TRBD1. Germline V CDR1 and CDR2: WNHNN, SYGVQD (reference sequence). Trimming cost V 2 bases and J 3 bases; bases outside gene matches: 4. This CDR3 contains 16 residues. CDR3 protein: CASSEATGGNYNEQFF. As DNA, the CDR3 is TGCGCCAGCAGTGAGGCGACAGGGGGCAACTACAATGAGCAGTTCTTC.

The chain uses TRBV19 and TRBJ1-2, with 7 bases lining up with TRBD1. This CDR3 contains 15 residues. V was pared by 5 bases and J by 4 bases, with 10 bases of the junction left unmatched. Looked up from germline, CDR1 is LNHDA and CDR2 is SQIVND (reference sequence). The CDR3 region is CASSSPGQAAYGYTF. Written as DNA, the CDR3 is TGTGCCAGTAGTTCCCCAGGACAGGCGGCCTATGGCTACACCTTC. Together with reference TRBV19 and TRBJ1-2, the CDR3 gives the full variable domain: DGGITQSPKYLFRKEGQNVTLSCEQNLNHDAMYWYRQDPGQGLRLIYYSQIVNDFQKGDIAEGYSVSREKKESFPLTVTSAQKNPTAFYLCASSSPGQAAYGYTFGSGTRLTVV.

The rearrangement joins TRBV6-5 to TRBJ1-2, with a tentative D call TRBD1 (5 bases). Germline V gene data show CDR1 as MNHEY and CDR2 as SVGAGI. The CDR3 loop spans 14 amino acids. V was pared by 6 bases and J by 4 bases, with 15 bases between. The CDR3 loop is CASSSLRGFYGYTF. Written as DNA, the CDR3 is TGTGCCAGCAGCAGCCTGCGGGGGTTCTATGGCTACACCTTC.

The rearrangement links TRBV7-2 to TRBJ1-6; TRBD1 aligns across 11 bases. V dropped 5 bases and J dropped 8; count of bases not matched to a gene: 8. Germline V gene sequence: CDR1 SGHTA, CDR2 FQGNSA. The CDR3 extends over 16 amino acids. CDR3 loop: CASSPRDRGSYSPLHF. CDR3 DNA: TGTGCCAGCAGCCCTCGGGACAGGGGGTCATATTCACCCCTCCACTTT.

The chain is built from TRBV27 and TRBJ2-7, with 9 bases identical to TRBD2. In germline, CDR1 is MNHEY, CDR2 SMNVEV (reference sequence). Germline trimming cut 3 bases from V and 3 bases from J; bases unmatched to any gene: 0. The length of the CDR3 is 13 residues. CDR3 region: CASSLTSGYEQYF. The CDR3 coding sequence is TGTGCCAGCAGTTTGACTAGCGGCTACGAGCAGTACTTC.

The chain combines TRBV7-9 with TRBJ1-5, with TRBD1 matching 8 bases. This CDR3 region has 15 residues. V gave up 1 base and J gave up 6 bases; unmatched junction bases: 5. Germline V CDR1 and CDR2: SEHNR, FQNEAQ (reference sequence). CDR3 DNA sequence: TGTGCCAGCAGCTTAGGAGACAGGGGCGGTCAGCCCCAGCATTTT. Residues: CASSLGDRGGQPQHF.

The chain links TRBV11-2 to TRBJ1-5, with TRBD1 as a possible D gene (5 bases). CDR1 SGHAT and CDR2 FQNNGV come from the germline V gene. V shed 1 base and J shed 8 bases, with 15 bases lying between them. The CDR3 loop spans 15 amino acids. The CDR3 loop reads CASSLGGREVEPQHF. The CDR3, as DNA: TGTGCCAGCAGCTTAGGGGGGAGGGAGGTAGAGCCCCAGCATTTT.

The J gene is TRBJ2-1, the V gene TRBV11-3, with a possible D match to TRBD1 (5 bases). The CDR3 totals 11 residues. Trimming removed 8 bases from V and 8 bases from J, with 10 bases in between. Germline-derived CDR1 and CDR2 are SGHNT and YENEEA. For the CDR3, the DNA is TGTGCCAGCTCTAAGGGGTATGAGCAGTTCTTC. Protein sequence: CASSKGYEQFF.

The J gene is TRBJ2-3, the V gene TRBV27, with D perhaps TRBD1 (6 bases). Trimming cost V 2 bases and J 10 bases, with 10 bases left between them. The CDR3 covers 12 residues. The V gene's germline CDR1 is MNHEY and CDR2 SMNVEV (reference sequence). This chain's CDR3 is CASSLRAGAQYF. CDR3 nucleotide sequence: TGTGCCAGCAGTTTAAGGGCAGGGGCGCAGTATTTT.

This clone was counted a single time. The CDR3 spells CATGGQLGETQYF. DNA for the CDR3: TGTGCCACCGGCGGACAGCTTGGGGAGACCCAGTACTTC. The chain has TRBV7-6 and TRBJ2-5; perhaps TRBD1 as D (6 bases). The CDR3 covers 13 residues. Germline assignment: CDR1 SGHVS and CDR2 FNYEAQ. The ends were cut back, 10 bases at V and 5 bases at J, with 17 bases in the middle.

The chain employs TRBV20-1 and TRBJ1-6, with TRBD1 as a possible D gene (6 bases). This CDR3 has 14 amino acids. Looked up from germline, CDR1 is DFQATT and CDR2 is SNEGSKA (reference sequence). Trimming cost V 3 bases and J 5 bases, with 11 bases left between them. As DNA, the CDR3 is TGCAGTGCTAGTGGGGACACCGATAATTCACCCCTCCACTTT. It yields the protein CSASGDTDNSPLHF.

The DNA of the CDR3 is TGTGCCTGGATGGGGGGGAAGAACACCGGGGAGCTGTTTTTT. Translating gives CAWMGGKNTGELFF. V usage is TRBV30 and J usage is TRBJ2-2, with TRBD2 matching over 7 bases. The CDR3 consists of 14 residues. Trimming cost V 4 bases and J 1 base; bases outside gene matches: 3. CDR1 and CDR2 (germline): GTSNPN, SVGIG (reference sequence).

The gene calls are TRBV6-5 and TRBJ1-1, with TRBD1 identical over 7 bases. This CDR3 comprises 16 residues. The V and J ends lost 0 bases and 5 bases, in that order; junction bases with no gene match: 9. Germline CDR1 and CDR2: MNHEY and SVGAGI. CDR3 DNA: TGTGCCAGCAGTTACTCGTATGCAGGGGGTAAAACTGAAGCTTTCTTT. Protein sequence: CASSYSYAGGKTEAFF.

This clone was seen more than once but under ten times. This chain uses TRBV7-9 with TRBJ2-7; tentative D call: TRBD2 (5 bases). V dropped 4 bases and J dropped 2 bases, with 12 bases sitting between them. There are 14 residues in the CDR3. Germline lookup yields CDR1 SEHNR and CDR2 FQNEAQ (reference sequence). CDR3 protein: CASSYGRETYEQYF. CDR3 nucleotides: TGTGCCAGCAGCTACGGACGGGAAACCTACGAGCAGTACTTC.

The chain uses TRBV6-1 and TRBJ1-4; no clear D gene. CDR3 length equals 14 residues. V lost 7 bases, J lost 3 bases, and 12 bases lay in between. Germline CDR1 MNHNS, CDR2 SASEGT. The CDR3 DNA reads TGTGCCAGCACGAGGGAGTTGTCTAATGAAAAACTGTTTTTT. Amino acids: CASTRELSNEKLFF.

The V call is TRBV18, the J call TRBJ1-1; TRBD1 agrees at 10 bases. V lost 6 bases to trimming and J lost 5 bases; unmatched junction nucleotides: 3. CDR1 and CDR2 (germline): KGHSH, LQKENI. This CDR3 comprises 13 residues. This CDR3 is CASSPDRGTEAFF. CDR3 DNA: TGTGCCAGCTCGCCGGACAGGGGGACTGAAGCTTTCTTT.

V gene TRBV6-6 combines with J gene TRBJ2-7, with 11 positions matching TRBD1. The CDR3 spans 16 residues. Germline V gives CDR1 MNHNY, CDR2 SVGAGI (reference sequence). J gave up 3 bases and V 0 bases, and 4 bases lay outside the gene matches. The CDR3 bases are TGTGCCAGCAGTTACTCGAGCGGGACAGGGGGCTACGAGCAGTACTTC. Translation gives CASSYSSGTGGYEQYF.

The genes are TRBV6-2 or TRBV6-3 and TRBJ2-4; D might be TRBD2 (5 bases). Trimming removed 6 bases from V and 3 bases from J, with 15 bases in between. The CDR3 covers 15 residues. Germline lookup yields CDR1 MNHEY and CDR2 SVGEGT. Written as DNA, the CDR3 is TGTGCCAGCAGCTATAGACTGGGAGTCAAAAACATTCAGTACTTC. This sequence encodes CASSYRLGVKNIQYF.

The J gene is TRBJ2-7, the V gene TRBV6-1; 8 bases line up with TRBD2. The CDR3 has 17 residues. From germline, CDR1 is MNHNS and CDR2 SASEGT. After removal of 2 bases from V and 4 bases from J, the junction contained 13 bases not matched to a gene. The CDR3 DNA reads TGTGCCAGCAGTGAATACCCCTCTCGCAGCGGGGGTTACGAGCAGTACTTC. It specifies CASSEYPSRSGGYEQYF.

This chain joins TRBV5-1 and TRBJ2-1, with TRBD2 identical over 10 bases. The CDR3 sequence is 17 residues long. Germline CDR1 is SGHRS and CDR2 is YFSETQ. V dropped 3 bases and J dropped 7; count of bases not matched to a gene: 13. The CDR3 DNA reads as TGCGCCAGCAGCTGGGGCTCTACTAGCGGGGTAAGGAATGAGCAGTTCTTC. Translated: CASSWGSTSGVRNEQFF.

This chain connects TRBV28 to TRBJ1-2; 7 nucleotides agree with TRBD1. CDR3 length equals 12 residues. CDR1 MDHEN and CDR2 SYDVKM come from the germline V gene. Germline trimming cut 6 bases from V and 8 bases from J; bases unmatched to any gene: 6. CDR3: CASSSQGVGYTF. In nucleotides, the CDR3 is TGTGCCAGCAGCAGCCAGGGGGTCGGCTACACCTTC.

The chain employs TRBV15 and TRBJ2-5; 10 bases are a match to TRBD1. CDR1 and CDR2 from the germline V gene are LNHNV and YYDKDF (reference sequence). This CDR3 is built from 17 residues. V dropped 6 bases and J dropped 7; count of bases not matched to a gene: 17. CDR3 bases: TGTGCCACCAGTCATGGGGGGACAGGGGTTAGGAGAGGGACCCAGTACTTC. Its protein product is CATSHGGTGVRRGTQYF.

The chain joins TRBV24-1 to TRBJ2-7; possible D gene TRBD2, 5 bases. CDR3 length equals 14 residues. V was pared by 4 bases and J by 5 bases, with 14 bases between. The germline CDR1 and CDR2 sequences are KGHDR and SFDVKD. As DNA, the CDR3 is TGTGCCACCAGTGACCCGTTAACGGGGAACGAGCAGTACTTC. This gives the protein CATSDPLTGNEQYF.

The chain couples TRBV6-5 to TRBJ2-1, with D possibly matching TRBD1 (6 bases). CDR1 is MNHEY, CDR2 SVGAGI, per germline. V was shortened by 1 base and J by 7 bases, with 8 bases between the two germline ends. The CDR3 totals 13 residues. The CDR3: CASSYFQGNEQFF. In nucleotides, the CDR3 is TGTGCCAGCAGTTACTTTCAGGGGAATGAGCAGTTCTTC.

Turning to this clone: This sample also contains other DNA sequences that code for the same CDR3. The V gene is TRBV19, the J gene TRBJ2-5, with a weak D call TRBD2 (5 bases). V was pared by 3 bases and J by 1 base, with 6 bases between. CDR3 length: 13 residues. CDR1 and CDR2 from the germline V gene are LNHDA and SQIVND (reference sequence). CDR3 protein: CASSMRAQETQYF. CDR3 in DNA: TGTGCCAGTAGTATGAGGGCCCAAGAGACCCAGTACTTC.

In this sample, this clone turned up a few times. The rearrangement links TRBV28 to TRBJ1-1, with TRBD1 matching over 9 bases. Trimming at V came to 5 bases and at J to 0 bases, leaving 4 bases not matched to a gene. Germline CDR1 reads MDHEN; CDR2 reads SYDVKM. The CDR3 spans 15 residues. The CDR3 protein is CASSRTGGMNTEAFF. The CDR3 DNA reads as TGTGCCAGCAGTCGTACAGGGGGCATGAACACTGAAGCTTTCTTT.

This clone has more than one count but fewer than ten. DNA for the CDR3: TGCGCCAGCAACCGTCTAGGCCCCAATGAGCAGTTCTTC. Protein product: CASNRLGPNEQFF. The V call is TRBV23-1, the J call TRBJ2-1; D not resolved. TRBV23-1 is designated an ORF whose function remains uncertain. This CDR3 region has 13 residues. Trimming took 7 bases from V and 6 from J, leaving 13 bases between them.

The chain joins TRBV30 to TRBJ1-6; unclear D gene. CDR3 length: 15 residues. The V gene's germline CDR1 is GTSNPN and CDR2 SVGIG (reference sequence). V was pared by 3 bases and J by 8 bases, with 17 bases between. The CDR3, as DNA: TGTGCCTGGAGCTTGGGGAAACGAGGGCATTCACCCCTCCACTTT. Translation gives CAWSLGKRGHSPLHF. The full variable domain, its missing parts supplied by reference TRBV30 and TRBJ1-6, is SQTIHQWPATLVQPVGSPLSLECTVEGTSNPNLYWYRQAAGRGLQLLFYSVGIGQISSEVPQNLSASRPQDRQFILSSKKLLLSDSGFYLCAWSLGKRGHSPLHFGNGTRLTVT.